The text below deals with one T cell receptor beta chain. The data belong to a study of patients and donors after allogeneic stem cell transplantation. Via MiXCR, TCRdb re-called the RT-PCR reads, giving one row per CDR3 protein. The table includes 400,000 to 450,000 distinct CDR3 sequences, 15% to 20% detected once. Trimming removed 2 bases at V and 7 bases at J, with 12 bases between. This CDR3 is built from 13 residues. Germline CDR1 is MNHEY and CDR2 is SVGAGI. V and J are TRBV6-5 and TRBJ2-7, with a tentative D call TRBD2 (6 bases). Sequencing input: blood, either unsorted or a sorted T cell fraction (not recorded which). This TCR was recovered from a human donor who was either an allogeneic HSCT recipient or a stem cell or donor lymphocyte infusion donor (not recorded which). It is not recorded whose cells these are; they may come from a transplant donor. For the CDR3, the DNA is TGTGCCAGCAGTTACGGAGGGGCCCAGGAGCAGTACTTC. Translating it yields CASSYGGAQEQYF.